This is a list of T cell receptor beta chains from one sample in a study of chemoradiotherapy in HPV16-positive cancers. Data came from immunoSEQ multiplex PCR; TCRdb stores just in-frame clones and leaves some out. Of about 68,000 clones detected, about nine tenths appear once; the ten largest clones hold 4.2%. This specimen was blood, taken from a patient who underwent chemoradiotherapy. The receptor set was obtained from a human donor with HPV-associated anogenital cancer. The CDR3 runs from the conserved cysteine through the conserved F or W. D genes are given only for firm matches. The listing skips clone size in some rows; elsewhere it reads once, few, many or a size class.

clone size: .; D gene: TRBD1; J gene: TRBJ2-2; V gene: TRBV6-6; CDR3 DNA: TGTGCCAGCAGTTACTCGGCGACAGGGGTATCCGGGGAGCTGTTTTTT; CDR3 protein: CASSYSATGVSGELFF
clone size: .; D gene: TRBD1; J gene: TRBJ2-1; V gene: TRBV6-1; CDR3 DNA: TGTGCCAGCAGCTTACCGGGACAGGGTACGCATGAGCAGTTCTTC; CDR3 protein: CASSLPGQGTHEQFF
clone size: .; D gene: TRBD1; J gene: TRBJ1-2; V gene: TRBV18; CDR3 DNA: TGTGCCAGCTCACCTGAACCTCAGGGGGGCGGCTATGGCTACACCTTC; CDR3 protein: CASSPEPQGGGYGYTF
clone size: .; D gene: TRBD2; J gene: TRBJ2-5; V gene: TRBV2; CDR3 DNA: TGTGCCAGCAGTGAGGGCGCGGGGGGTGGCCAAGAGACCCAGTACTTC; CDR3 protein: CASSEGAGGGQETQYF
clone size: .; D gene: .; J gene: TRBJ1-5; V gene: TRBV10-2; CDR3 DNA: TGCGCCAGCAGTGAATACGCAGGGAATCAGCCCCAGCATTTT; CDR3 protein: CASSEYAGNQPQHF
clone size: once; D gene: TRBD1; J gene: TRBJ2-7; V gene: TRBV6-1; CDR3 DNA: TGTGCCAGCAGCCGGGACAGGCTTACCTACGAGCAGTACTTC; CDR3 protein: CASSRDRLTYEQYF
clone size: .; D gene: .; J gene: TRBJ2-7; V gene: TRBV5-1; CDR3 DNA: TGCGCCAGCAGCGTAATGGGCGACGAGCAGTACTTC; CDR3 protein: CASSVMGDEQYF
clone size: .; D gene: .; J gene: TRBJ1-5; V gene: TRBV7-9; CDR3 DNA: TGTGCCAGCAGCGGAGGGGGGAATCAGCCCCAGCATTTT; CDR3 protein: CASSGGGNQPQHF
clone size: .; D gene: TRBD1; J gene: TRBJ2-1; V gene: TRBV28; CDR3 DNA: TGTGCCAGCAGTCCGAAGCGGGACAGGGAATTTAAAAGGCAGTTCTTC; CDR3 protein: CASSPKRDREFKRQFF
clone size: .; D gene: .; J gene: TRBJ2-2; V gene: TRBV4-1; CDR3 DNA: TGCGCCAGCAGCCCCCGGCAGGGGTTCACCGGGGAGCTGTTTTTT; CDR3 protein: CASSPRQGFTGELFF
clone size: once; D gene: TRBD2; J gene: TRBJ2-2; V gene: TRBV4-1; CDR3 DNA: TGCGCCAGCAGCCCGACCCCTCCTAGCGGCTCCGGGGAGCTGTTTTTT; CDR3 protein: CASSPTPPSGSGELFF